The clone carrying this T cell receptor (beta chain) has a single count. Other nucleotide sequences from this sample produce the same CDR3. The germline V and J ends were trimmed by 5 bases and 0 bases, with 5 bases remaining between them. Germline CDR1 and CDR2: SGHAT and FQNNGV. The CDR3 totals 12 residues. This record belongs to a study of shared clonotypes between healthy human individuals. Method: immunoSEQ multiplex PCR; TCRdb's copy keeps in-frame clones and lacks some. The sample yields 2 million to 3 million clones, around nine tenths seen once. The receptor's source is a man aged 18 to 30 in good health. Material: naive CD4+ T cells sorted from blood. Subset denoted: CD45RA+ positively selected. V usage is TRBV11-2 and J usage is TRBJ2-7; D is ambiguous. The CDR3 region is CASSLYSYEQYF. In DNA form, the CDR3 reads TGTGCCAGCAGCCTATACTCCTACGAGCAGTACTTC.